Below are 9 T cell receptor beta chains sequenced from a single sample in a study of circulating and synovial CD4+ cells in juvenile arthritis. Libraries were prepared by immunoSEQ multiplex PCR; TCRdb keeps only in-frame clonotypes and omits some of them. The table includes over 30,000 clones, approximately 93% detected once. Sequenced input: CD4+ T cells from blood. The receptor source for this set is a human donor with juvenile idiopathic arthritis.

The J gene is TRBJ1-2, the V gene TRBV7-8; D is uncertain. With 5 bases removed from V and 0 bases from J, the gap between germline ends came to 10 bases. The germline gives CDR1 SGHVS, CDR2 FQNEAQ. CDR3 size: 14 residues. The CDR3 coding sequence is TGTGCCAGCAGCCTCACAGAGTCTAACTATGGCTACACCTTC. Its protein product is CASSLTESNYGYTF.

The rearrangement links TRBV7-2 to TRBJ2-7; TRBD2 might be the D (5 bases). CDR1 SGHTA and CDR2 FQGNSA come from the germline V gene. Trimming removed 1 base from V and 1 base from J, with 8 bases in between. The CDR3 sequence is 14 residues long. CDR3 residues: CASSLGGPSYEQYF. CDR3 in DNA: TGTGCCAGCAGCTTAGGCGGGCCTTCCTACGAGCAGTACTTC.

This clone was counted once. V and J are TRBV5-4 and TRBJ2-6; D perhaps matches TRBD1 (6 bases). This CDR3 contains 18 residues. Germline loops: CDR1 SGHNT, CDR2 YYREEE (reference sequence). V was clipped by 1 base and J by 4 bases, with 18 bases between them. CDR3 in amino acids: CASSLWAPNRAGANVLTF. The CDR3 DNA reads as TGTGCCAGCAGCTTGTGGGCTCCGAACAGGGCCGGGGCCAACGTCCTGACTTTC.

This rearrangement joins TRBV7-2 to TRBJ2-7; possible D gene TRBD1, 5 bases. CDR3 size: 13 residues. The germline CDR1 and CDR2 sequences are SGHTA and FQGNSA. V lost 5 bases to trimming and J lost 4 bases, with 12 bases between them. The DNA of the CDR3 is TGTGCCAGCAGCGCCGGACAACCTTACGAGCAGTACTTC. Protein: CASSAGQPYEQYF.

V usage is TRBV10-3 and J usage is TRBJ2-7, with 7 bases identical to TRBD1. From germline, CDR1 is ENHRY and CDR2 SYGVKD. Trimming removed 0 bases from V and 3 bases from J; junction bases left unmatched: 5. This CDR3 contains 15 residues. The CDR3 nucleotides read TGTGCCATCAGTGAGTCGACAGGGCAAGGCTACGAGCAGTACTTC. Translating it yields CAISESTGQGYEQYF.

The CDR3 DNA follows: TGCGCCAGCAGCCAAGAGCTAGGTCAGCCCCAGCATTTT. Protein product: CASSQELGQPQHF. The rearrangement uses TRBV4-3 and TRBJ1-5; D uncertain. The CDR3 runs 13 residues. Trimming removed 0 bases from V and 6 bases from J, with 6 bases in between. Germline V gives CDR1 LGHNA, CDR2 YSLEER.

In nucleotides, the CDR3 is TGTGCCAGCAGCTTAGGAGGGCTTGGGGGAGAGACCCAGTACTTC. Residues: CASSLGGLGGETQYF. J is TRBJ2-5 and V is TRBV7-3; perhaps TRBD2 as D (6 bases). The CDR3 loop spans 15 amino acids. Per the germline V gene, CDR1 is SGHTA and CDR2 is FQGTGA. V was shortened by 2 bases and J by 4 bases, with 14 bases between the two germline ends. The full variable domain, in which reference TRBV7-3 and TRBJ2-5 provide the parts outside the CDR3, is GAGVSQTPSNKVTEKGKYVELRCDPISGHTALYWYRQSLGQGPEFLIYFQGTGAADDSGLPNDRFFAVRPEGSVSTLKIQRTERGDSAVYLCASSLGGLGGETQYFGPGTRLLVL.

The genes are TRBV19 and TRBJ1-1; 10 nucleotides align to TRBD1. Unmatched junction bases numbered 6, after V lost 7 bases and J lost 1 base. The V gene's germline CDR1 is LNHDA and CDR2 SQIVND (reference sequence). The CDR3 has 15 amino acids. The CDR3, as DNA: TGTGCCAGTATTCAGACAGGGGGCAGGAACACTGAAGCTTTCTTT. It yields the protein CASIQTGGRNTEAFF.

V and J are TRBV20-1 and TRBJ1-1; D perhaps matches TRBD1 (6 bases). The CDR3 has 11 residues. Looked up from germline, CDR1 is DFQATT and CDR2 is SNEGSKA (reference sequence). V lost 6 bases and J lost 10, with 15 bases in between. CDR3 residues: CSALYRAGAFF. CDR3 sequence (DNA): TGCAGTGCCCTGTACAGGGCGGGAGCTTTCTTT.